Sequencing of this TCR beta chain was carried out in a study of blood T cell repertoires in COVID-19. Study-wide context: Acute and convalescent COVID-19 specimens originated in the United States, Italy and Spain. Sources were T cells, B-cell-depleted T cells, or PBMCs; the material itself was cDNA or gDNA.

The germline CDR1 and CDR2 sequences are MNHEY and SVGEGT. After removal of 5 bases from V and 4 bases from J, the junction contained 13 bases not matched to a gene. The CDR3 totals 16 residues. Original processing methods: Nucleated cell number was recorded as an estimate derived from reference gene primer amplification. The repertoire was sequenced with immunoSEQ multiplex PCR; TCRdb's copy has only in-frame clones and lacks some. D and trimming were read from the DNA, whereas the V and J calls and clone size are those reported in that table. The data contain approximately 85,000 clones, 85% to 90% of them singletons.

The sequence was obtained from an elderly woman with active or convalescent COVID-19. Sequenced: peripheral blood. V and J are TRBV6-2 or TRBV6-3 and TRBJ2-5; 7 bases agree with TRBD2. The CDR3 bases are TGTGCCAGCAGTAGAGAAGCGGGAAGGGTGGGAGAGACCCAGTACTTC. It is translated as CASSREAGRVGETQYF.